The next 5 T cell receptor beta chains were all read from a single sample in a study of naive and memory T cell subsets. Broader study findings: Naive repertoires, especially CD8, held a few larger clonotypes, possibly memory cells re-expressing CD45RA.

Their target antigens are unknown. An equimolar mix of two oligonucleotides served as the beta constant-region primer for TRBC1 and TRBC2. Nested alpha and beta constant-region primers with the SP2 primer drove four PCR rounds on ligated cDNA. TCRdb reprocessed the UMI-ligation and nested PCR reads with MiXCR, giving one entry per CDR3 protein. Of roughly 92,000 distinct CDR3 sequences in the sample, about 11% were seen once. Sequencing was done on a sample of naive CD4+ T cells from blood. Source of these receptors: a human donor in good health.

The chain has TRBV20-1 and TRBJ2-5; no definite D call. Germline V gene data show CDR1 as DFQATT and CDR2 as SNEGSKA (reference sequence). CDR3 length: 12 residues. The V and J ends lost 7 bases and 4 bases respectively, with 13 bases between them. DNA for the CDR3: TGCAGTGTATCCGGGTTTGGAGAGACCCAGTACTTC. Its translation is CSVSGFGETQYF.

This sequence joins TRBV11-2 and TRBJ1-2; D uncertain. Germline loops: CDR1 SGHAT, CDR2 FQNNGV. V shed 6 bases and J shed 6 bases, with 20 bases lying between them. This CDR3 contains 15 residues. DNA for the CDR3: TGTGCCAGCAGTTTACATAGGACGGAAACAAATGGCTACACCTTC. This translates into CASSLHRTETNGYTF.

There are many counts of this clonotype. The genes are TRBV2 and TRBJ2-4, with D hard to call. The CDR3 sequence is 11 residues long. The V end was cut by 5 bases, the J end by 5 bases, with 4 bases between. Germline assignment: CDR1 SNHLY and CDR2 FYNNEI. The CDR3: CASSTENIQYF. CDR3 sequence (DNA): TGTGCCAGCAGTACGGAAAACATTCAGTACTTC.

The gene calls are TRBV7-2 and TRBJ2-1; D is perhaps TRBD2 (5 bases). The CDR3 loop spans 13 amino acids. V was cut by 7 bases and J by 6 bases, with 13 bases left in between. Germline V CDR1 and CDR2: SGHTA, FQGNSA. The CDR3 spells CASTNERRNEQFF. CDR3 coding DNA: TGTGCCAGCACGAACGAGCGGCGCAATGAGCAGTTCTTC. The full variable domain, completed using reference TRBV7-2 and TRBJ2-1, is GAGVSQSPSNKVTEKGKDVELRCDPISGHTALYWYRQSLGQGLEFLIYFQGNSAPDKSGLPSDRFSAERTGGSVSTLTIQRTQQEDSAVYLCASTNERRNEQFFGPGTRLTVL.

The table lists this clonotype with a few counts. The chain carries TRBV6-5 and TRBJ1-1, with 7 bases that match TRBD1. CDR1 is MNHEY and CDR2 is SVGAGI in the germline V gene. V shed 4 bases, J shed 1 base, and the junction held 6 bases outside the gene matches. CDR3 size: 15 residues. The CDR3 DNA is TGTGCCAGCAGTTCACAGGGGAGTCCGAACACTGAAGCTTTCTTT. It codes for CASSSQGSPNTEAFF.